The entry below describes one TCR beta chain. These data originate in a study of beta chain features in type 1 diabetes. The isolated RNA, all of it, was reverse transcribed, so expressed TCRB transcripts were what got sequenced. Only in-frame clones appear in the TCRdb table, and some are missing; sequencing was by immunoSEQ multiplex PCR. The table has about 290,000 clones, 8% seen once. This CDR3 comprises 15 residues. The germline V gene encodes CDR1 SGHNT and CDR2 YENEEA. V lost 3 bases and J 4 bases, leaving 14 bases between the germline ends. The source is a woman aged 18-29 years in good health. V gene TRBV11-3 combines with J gene TRBJ2-3; D may be TRBD2 (5 bases). The sample taken for sequencing was central memory CD4+ T cells from blood. The CDR3 protein is CASSFRLAASDTQYF. The CDR3 coding sequence is TGTGCCAGCAGCTTTAGGCTAGCCGCCTCAGATACGCAGTATTTT.